These T cell receptor beta chains were read from a single sample in a study of T cell responses to AZD1222 COVID-19 vaccine. TCRdb's table, derived via immunoSEQ multiplex PCR, lists solely in-frame clones and lacks some. The repertoire consists of tens of thousands of clones, with approximately 88% occurring once and the leading ten covering roughly 5.1%. Sequenced here: peripheral blood, sampled 28 days after the second AZD1222 dose. The source is an adult who received the AZD1222 COVID-19 vaccine. Each CDR3 is given with its conserved first and last residue. D genes are given only for firm matches. Clone size is shown for a subset of rows, as once, few, many or a class of expanded clone.

TRBJ1-1 | . | . | TRBV30 | TGTGCCTGGAGTGTACGAGTGAACACTGAAGCTTTCTTT | CAWSVRVNTEAFF
TRBJ1-1 | . | . | TRBV9 | TGTGCCAGCAGCGTAGAAATAAGGGAGGGAACTGAAGCTTTCTTT | CASSVEIREGTEAFF
TRBJ1-1 | . | . | TRBV6-5 | TGTGCCAGCACCTTAGGGCTCCCGAACACTGAAGCTTTCTTT | CASTLGLPNTEAFF
TRBJ1-1 | . | . | TRBV18 | TGTGCCAGCTCACCAATCGGCTCGGGGGGCGTCACTGAAGCTTTCTTT | CASSPIGSGGVTEAFF
TRBJ2-2 | medium-sized | . | TRBV6-7 | TGTGCCAGCAGTCCCCCGGGGAAGACAGGGGAGCTGTTTTTT | CASSPPGKTGELFF
TRBJ2-3 | . | . | TRBV10-2 | TGCGCCAGCAGTGACCGAAGCACAGATACGCAGTATTTT | CASSDRSTDTQYF
TRBJ1-5 | . | . | TRBV21-1 | TGTGCCAGCAGCAAAGGTCGGGACAGGGGAAGCAATCAGCCCCAGCATTTT | CASSKGRDRGSNQPQHF
TRBJ2-4 | . | . | TRBV5-1 | TGCGCCAGCAGCTTGGGAGAGATAGCCAAAAACATTCAGTACTTC | CASSLGEIAKNIQYF
TRBJ1-4 | once | . | TRBV14 | TGTGCCAGCAGCCAGAACCGGGAAGAAAAACTGTTTTTT | CASSQNREEKLFF
TRBJ1-1 | . | TRBD1 | TRBV10-3 | TGTGCCACGCGGGACAGGGCCTTGGACACTGAAGCTTTCTTT | CATRDRALDTEAFF
TRBJ1-1 | . | . | TRBV18 | TGTGCCAGCTGCGGGACGGAGAACACTGAAGCTTTCTTT | CASCGTENTEAFF
TRBJ2-7 | . | . | TRBV30 | TGTGCCTGGAATACCGGGACCTACAGCTACGAGCAGTACTTC | CAWNTGTYSYEQYF
TRBJ2-5 | . | . | TRBV7-9 | TGTGCCAGCAGCCGTCGTTGGGGGCGAGAGACCCAGTACTTC | CASSRRWGRETQYF
TRBJ1-6 | . | TRBD1 | TRBV19 | TGTGCCAGGGTTTGCTCGGGACAGGCGGCGGAGGGGAATTCACCCCTCCACTTT | CARVCSGQAAEGNSPLHF
TRBJ2-7 | . | . | TRBV9 | TGTGCCAGCAGCGTAAGAGGTCTGGGGGGCCGAGACGAGCAGTACTTC | CASSVRGLGGRDEQYF
TRBJ2-2 | . | . | TRBV2 | TGTGCCAGCAGTGAATCCTGGACCTTGACCGGGGAGCTGTTTTTT | CASSESWTLTGELFF
TRBJ1-5 | . | . | TRBV3-1/TRBV3-2 | TGTGCCAGCAGCCAAGATAGGACACCTTTCGGGCCCCAGCATTTT | CASSQDRTPFGPQHF
TRBJ1-4 | . | . | TRBV7-9 | TGTGCCAGCAGCCGCGGACAGTCCGTTGAAAAACTGTTTTTT | CASSRGQSVEKLFF
TRBJ2-1 | few | . | TRBV2 | TGTGCCAGCAGAAATAGCGCCCTCTCCTACAATGAGCAGTTCTTC | CASRNSALSYNEQFF
TRBJ2-6 | once | . | TRBV7-7 | TGTGCCACCACCTCAGGGTCTGGGGCCAACGTCCTGACTTTC | CATTSGSGANVLTF
TRBJ1-5 | . | TRBD1 | TRBV6-1 | TGTGCCAGCAGTGACCCCCGGACAGGGAGCAATCAGCCCCAGCATTTT | CASSDPRTGSNQPQHF
TRBJ1-1 | . | . | TRBV7-9 | TGTGCCAGCAGCTTAGGGGGGATAGGGATGAACACTGAAGCTTTCTTT | CASSLGGIGMNTEAFF
TRBJ1-1 | . | TRBD1 | TRBV5-1 | TGCGCCAGCAGCTTATATTCGTCGGGACAGGGATGGACTGAAGCTTTCTTT | CASSLYSSGQGWTEAFF
TRBJ1-6 | once | TRBD1 | TRBV2 | TGTGCCAGCAGCGCGGACAGGGTAGGATCACCCCTCCACTTT | CASSADRVGSPLHF
TRBJ1-1 | . | . | TRBV25-1 | TGTGCCAGCGGACCGAGCGGGCTCACTGAAGCTTTCTTT | CASGPSGLTEAFF
TRBJ2-7 | . | . | TRBV2 | TGTGCCAGCAGTGGGCAGAGAGTCCACGAGCAGTACTTC | CASSGQRVHEQYF
TRBJ1-2 | . | . | TRBV6-6 | TGTGCCAGCAGTTCTTTTGACAGAAACTATGGCTACACCTTC | CASSSFDRNYGYTF
TRBJ1-1 | . | TRBD1 | TRBV18 | TGTGCCAGCTCACCTTTTCCGGGACAGCGTATGAACACTGAAGCTTTCTTT | CASSPFPGQRMNTEAFF
TRBJ1-2 | . | . | TRBV7-8 | TGTGCCAGCAGCTTGGACGGCTATGGCTACACCTTC | CASSLDGYGYTF
TRBJ2-1 | . | . | TRBV7-8 | TGTGCCAGCAGCTTAGCGGAGTACAATGAGCAGTTCTTC | CASSLAEYNEQFF
TRBJ2-7 | . | . | TRBV3-1/TRBV3-2 | TGTGCCAGCGGCATTGGTAGCGGCGAGCAGTACTTC | CASGIGSGEQYF
TRBJ1-3 | . | . | TRBV7-6 | TGTGCCAGCAGCCCAGGGCGATATATCTCTGGAAACACCATATATTTT | CASSPGRYISGNTIYF
TRBJ1-2 | . | TRBD1 | TRBV19 | TGTGCCAGTAGTCGTTTGGACAGGGTCTATGGCTACACCTTC | CASSRLDRVYGYTF
TRBJ1-2 | once | . | TRBV6-5 | TGTGCCAGCACCCAACCCTCGCCACCGTTCTATGGCTACACCTTC | CASTQPSPPFYGYTF
TRBJ1-6 | . | . | TRBV11-2 | TGTGCCAGCAGCCTCCGAGGGCCGGGGCTCAATTCACCCCTCCACTTT | CASSLRGPGLNSPLHF
TRBJ1-1 | once | . | TRBV5-1 | TGCGCCAGCGCCCAAAGGACAGTAAACACTGAAGCTTTCTTT | CASAQRTVNTEAFF
TRBJ1-6 | . | . | TRBV11-1 | TGTGCCAGCAGCTTAGCTGAGGGGGTAAATTCACCCCTCCACTTT | CASSLAEGVNSPLHF
TRBJ1-1 | . | . | TRBV27 | TGTGCCAGCAGTTTACTCTTGAACACTGAAGCTTTCTTT | CASSLLLNTEAFF